This is a list of T cell receptor beta chains from one sample in a study of tumor and adjacent non-tumor tissue in lung cancer. One entry per CDR3 protein results from TCRdb running MiXCR on the multiplex PCR reads. Of about 110,000 distinct CDR3 sequences in the sample, roughly 74% were seen once. Sequenced input: lung tumor tissue. The receptors originated from a woman in her fifties or sixties with non-small cell lung cancer. CDR3s include the opening cysteine and the closing phenylalanine or tryptophan. The D gene is left open where the match is weak. Clone size is shown for a subset of rows, as once, few, many or a class of expanded clone.

d_gene	v_gene	abundance	j_gene	CDR3nt	CDR3aa
NA	TRBV20-1	NA	TRBJ2-4	TGCAGTGTTAGAGATAGGGGAGAGGAAGGAATGGACATTCAGTACTTC	CSVRDRGEEGMDIQYF
NA	TRBV5-4	NA	TRBJ2-3	TGTGTCAGCAGCTTATCCACAAAGACAGATATGCAGTATTTT	CVSSLSTKTDMQYF
TRBD2	TRBV11-2	NA	TRBJ2-7	TGTGTCAACAGTTACGGGACAAGCGGGAGCTACGAGCCGTACTTC	CVNSYGTSGSYEPYF
NA	TRBV7-2	NA	TRBJ1-1	TGTGCCAGCAGCTTGGACAGCAAGACTGAAGCTATCTTT	CASSLDSKTEAIF
TRBD1	TRBV11-2	NA	TRBJ2-7	TGTACCAGCACCTTATCCACCGGGACAGCGGAGCAGTACTTC	CTSTLSTGTAEQYF
NA	TRBV20-1	NA	TRBJ2-7	TGCAATGCTAGAGCCGGGTGTAACTCCTACGAGCAGTACTTC	CNARAGCNSYEQYF
TRBD2	TRBV11-2	NA	TRBJ2-7	TGTGCCAGCAACTTGACTAGCGGGGGGGCCTACTACGAGCAGTGCTTC	CASNLTSGGAYYEQCF
TRBD2	TRBV5-4	NA	TRBJ2-5	TGTGCCAGCAGCCCGGGAGGACTAGCGGAGACCCAGTACTTC	CASSPGGLAETQYF
NA	TRBV10-1	NA	TRBJ2-1	TGCGCCAGCAGGGGAAGTTACAATGTGCAGATCTTC	CASRGSYNVQIF
TRBD1	TRBV11-2	NA	TRBJ2-3	TGTGCCAGTAGCTTGGGACCGGGACAGTTCACAGATACGCAGTATTTT	CASSLGPGQFTDTQYF
TRBD2	TRBV6-5	many	TRBJ2-2	TGTGCCAGCAGTTCCCTACTCTTAGCGGGGGGGCCCACCGGGGAGCTGTTTTTT	CASSSLLLAGGPTGELFF
NA	TRBV11-1	NA	TRBJ2-5	TGTGCCAGCAGCTTATTCCAGTCGGAGACCCGGTACTTC	CASSLFQSETRYF
NA	TRBV20-1	NA	TRBJ2-1	TGCAGCGCTTACTGTCAAATGACCTCCAATGAGCAGTTCTTC	CSAYCQMTSNEQFF
TRBD1	TRBV2	NA	TRBJ1-6	TGTGCCAGCAGTGACCGTAGAGGACAGGGCAGCTCCTATAATTCACCCATCCACTTT	CASSDRRGQGSSYNSPIHF
NA	TRBV6-1	many	TRBJ1-4	TGTGCCAGCAGGTATCCCCTCCAGGGCGGGCTGTTTTTT	CASRYPLQGGLFF
NA	TRBV29-1	NA	TRBJ1-2	TGCAGCTGTGTACAGGACTATGGCTACGCCTTC	CSCVQDYGYAF
NA	TRBV11-2	NA	TRBJ2-7	TGTGCCAGCAGCTTAGTGCAGCTAGGTGGCTACGAACCGTACTTC	CASSLVQLGGYEPYF
NA	TRBV11-2	NA	TRBJ1-1	TGTGCCAGCAGCTTAGACCCCAGTATGAACATTGAAGCTTCCTTT	CASSLDPSMNIEASF
NA	TRBV7-9	few	TRBJ1-2	TGTGCCAGCAGCTCGAGGGAAGGCTACACCTTC	CASSSREGYTF
NA	TRBV20-1	many	TRBJ2-1	TGCAGTGCACCGGTACCGGGGTATACCTACAATGAGCAGTTCTTC	CSAPVPGYTYNEQFF
TRBD1	TRBV6-1	NA	TRBJ1-1	TGTGCGAGCCGAAGCGACAGGGGAACTGAAGCGTTCTTT	CASRSDRGTEAFF
NA	TRBV28	NA	TRBJ2-5	TGTGCCAGCCAAACCGGGGTGGGCCAAGAGACCCAGTACTTC	CASQTGVGQETQYF